This T cell receptor (beta chain) was documented in a study of response to subunit inactivated influenza vaccine. This clonotype was seen many times. Its target is not known. The V end lost 3 bases, the J end lost 0 bases, and 19 bases lay between the germline ends. The CDR3 has 18 amino acids. The germline CDR1 and CDR2 sequences are ENHRY and SYGVKD. MiXCR, run by TCRdb on the RT-PCR reads, gives a single entry per CDR3 protein. The sample carries hundreds of thousands of distinct CDR3 sequences, approximately 14% recorded once. General study points: Authors suggested few new T cells are recruited by each seasonal influenza vaccination.

The V call is TRBV10-3, the J call TRBJ2-3; D is undetermined. The sample consisted of PBMCs from blood, taken 14 to 15 days before vaccination. The clonotype comes from a man in his fifties or sixties who received an inactivated influenza vaccine. The CDR3 sequence is CAISDFPDGWFSTDTQYF. CDR3 nucleotides: TGTGCCATCAGTGACTTCCCGGACGGATGGTTTAGCACAGATACGCAGTATTTT.